This T cell receptor beta chain stems from a study of shared T cell receptors in the human thymus. TCRdb's table, derived via immunoSEQ multiplex PCR, lists solely in-frame clones and lacks some. The sample lists more than 550,000 clones, 70% to 90% occurring once. This CDR3 contains 17 residues. V shed 6 bases, J shed 2 bases, and the junction held 13 bases outside the gene matches. Germline V gives CDR1 SNHLY, CDR2 FYNNEI. The sample also formed part of further work on human thymus T cells. Turning to that study: Donors consisted of healthy Finnish infants (having corrective surgery for congenital heart defects). Corrective heart surgery yielded the resections from which the thymus tissue came. Thymic and blood repertoires seemed to show skewed V and J gene use. What related research reported was that thymic repertoires overlapped highly among unrelated individuals.

The origin of this receptor is a girl less than two years old with a congenital heart defect. The sequenced sample consisted of thymocytes. The chain joins TRBV2 to TRBJ2-3; 8 bases are shared with TRBD2. CDR3 sequence (DNA): TGTGCCAGCAGCGATACAACGGGGGGGCCAAACACAGATACGCAGTATTTT. This codes for CASSDTTGGPNTDTQYF. Based on the CDR3 plus reference TRBV2 and TRBJ2-3, the full variable domain is EPEVTQTPSHQVTQMGQEVILRCVPISNHLYFYWYRQILGQKVEFLVSFYNNEISEKSEIFDDQFSVERPDGSNFTLKIRSTKLEDSAMYFCASSDTTGGPNTDTQYFGPGTRLTVL.